The clone carrying this TCR beta chain was picked up a small number of times. Antigen unknown. PCR amplification relied on 60 Vbeta primers (plus 13 Jbeta primers). The assay was immunoSEQ multiplex PCR, and TCRdb's table has in-frame clones only and misses some. The repertoire includes 120,000 or so clones, 65% to 85% of them detected once, and more than 0.2% sits in the top ten. V shed 8 bases and J 7 bases; nucleotides not matched to a gene: 12. The CDR3 is made up of 15 amino acids. Germline CDR1 is MNHEY and CDR2 is SVGAGI. The source of the sample is a study of cytomegalovirus exposure and HLA in healthy donors. At the level of the study: Approximately 180 million T cells yielded fewer than 120 million unique TCR beta sequences in earlier analysis.

Findings and limits, study-wide: TCR beta sequences reportedly predicted most subjects' HLA-A and HLA-B alleles accurately. A later analysis associated about 18,000 TCR beta sequences with HLA alleles at a 0.05 false discovery rate. DRB1 had the most TCR associations and HLA-C the fewest, a later analysis found, with rates varying by HLA locus.

This sequence joins TRBV6-5 and TRBJ1-5; 9 bases are a match to TRBD1. Sequencing used PBMCs. This clonotype was obtained from a middle-aged man in good health and CMV-seronegative. CDR3 nucleotides: TGTGCCAGCTCGGTGGGGGGACAGGGTCTCCAGCCCCAGCATTTT. Protein sequence: CASSVGGQGLQPQHF.